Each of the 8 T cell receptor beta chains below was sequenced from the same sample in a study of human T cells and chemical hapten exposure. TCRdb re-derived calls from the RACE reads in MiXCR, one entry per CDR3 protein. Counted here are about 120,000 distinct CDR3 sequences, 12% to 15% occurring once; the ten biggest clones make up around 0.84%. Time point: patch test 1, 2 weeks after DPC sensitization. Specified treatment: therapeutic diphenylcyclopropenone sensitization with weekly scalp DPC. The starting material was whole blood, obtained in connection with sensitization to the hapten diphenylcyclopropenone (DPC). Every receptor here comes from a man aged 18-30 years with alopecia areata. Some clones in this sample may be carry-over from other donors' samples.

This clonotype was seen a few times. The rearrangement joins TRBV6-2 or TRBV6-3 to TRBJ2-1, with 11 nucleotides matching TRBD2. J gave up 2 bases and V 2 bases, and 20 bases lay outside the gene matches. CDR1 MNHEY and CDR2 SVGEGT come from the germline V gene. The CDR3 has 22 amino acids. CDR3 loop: CASSYHTSPSSGGPVTYNEQFF. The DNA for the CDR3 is TGTGCCAGCAGTTACCATACGTCCCCTTCTAGCGGGGGGCCCGTTACCTACAATGAGCAGTTCTTC.

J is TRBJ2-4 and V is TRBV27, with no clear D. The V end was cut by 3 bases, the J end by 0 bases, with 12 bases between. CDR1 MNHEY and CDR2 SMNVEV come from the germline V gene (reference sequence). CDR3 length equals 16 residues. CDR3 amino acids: CASSFRVGQAKNIQYF. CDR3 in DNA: TGTGCCAGCAGTTTTAGGGTCGGTCAAGCCAAAAACATTCAGTACTTC.

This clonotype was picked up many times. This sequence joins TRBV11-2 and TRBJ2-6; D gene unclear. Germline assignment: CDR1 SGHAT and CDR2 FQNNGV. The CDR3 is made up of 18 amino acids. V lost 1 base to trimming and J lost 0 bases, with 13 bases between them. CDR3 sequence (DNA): TGTGCCAGCAGCTTAGGACGAGGCGGACGCTCTGGGGCCAACGTCCTGACTTTC. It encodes CASSLGRGGRSGANVLTF.

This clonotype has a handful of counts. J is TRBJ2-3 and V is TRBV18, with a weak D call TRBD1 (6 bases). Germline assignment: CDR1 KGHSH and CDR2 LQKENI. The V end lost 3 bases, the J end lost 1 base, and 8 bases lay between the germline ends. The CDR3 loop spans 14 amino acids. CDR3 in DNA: TGTGCCAGCTCACCGGACAGCCGCACAGATACGCAGTATTTT. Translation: CASSPDSRTDTQYF.

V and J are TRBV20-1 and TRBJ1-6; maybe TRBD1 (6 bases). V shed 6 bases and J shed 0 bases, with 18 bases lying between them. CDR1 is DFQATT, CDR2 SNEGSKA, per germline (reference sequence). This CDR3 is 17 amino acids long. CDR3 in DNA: TGCAGTGCCAGGGGCCGGGACAAGAGCTCCTATAATTCACCCCTCCACTTT. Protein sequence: CSARGRDKSSYNSPLHF.

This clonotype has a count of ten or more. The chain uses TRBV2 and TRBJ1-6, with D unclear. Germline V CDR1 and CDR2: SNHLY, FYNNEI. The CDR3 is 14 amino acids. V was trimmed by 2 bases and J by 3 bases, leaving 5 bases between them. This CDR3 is CASSELIYNSPLHF. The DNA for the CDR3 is TGTGCCAGCAGTGAATTAATCTATAATTCACCCCTCCACTTT.

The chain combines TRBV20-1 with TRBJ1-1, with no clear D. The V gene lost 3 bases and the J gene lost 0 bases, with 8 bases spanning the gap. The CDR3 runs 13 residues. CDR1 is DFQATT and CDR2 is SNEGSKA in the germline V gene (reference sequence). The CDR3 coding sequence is TGCAGTGCTAGGTCTAACATGAACACTGAAGCTTTCTTT. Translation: CSARSNMNTEAFF.

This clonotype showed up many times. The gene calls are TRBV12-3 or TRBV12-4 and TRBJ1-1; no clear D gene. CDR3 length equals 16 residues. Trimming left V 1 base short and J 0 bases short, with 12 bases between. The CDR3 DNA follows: TGTGCCAGCAGTTTAGGACTTCTCAGGATGAACACTGAAGCTTTCTTT. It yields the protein CASSLGLLRMNTEAFF.